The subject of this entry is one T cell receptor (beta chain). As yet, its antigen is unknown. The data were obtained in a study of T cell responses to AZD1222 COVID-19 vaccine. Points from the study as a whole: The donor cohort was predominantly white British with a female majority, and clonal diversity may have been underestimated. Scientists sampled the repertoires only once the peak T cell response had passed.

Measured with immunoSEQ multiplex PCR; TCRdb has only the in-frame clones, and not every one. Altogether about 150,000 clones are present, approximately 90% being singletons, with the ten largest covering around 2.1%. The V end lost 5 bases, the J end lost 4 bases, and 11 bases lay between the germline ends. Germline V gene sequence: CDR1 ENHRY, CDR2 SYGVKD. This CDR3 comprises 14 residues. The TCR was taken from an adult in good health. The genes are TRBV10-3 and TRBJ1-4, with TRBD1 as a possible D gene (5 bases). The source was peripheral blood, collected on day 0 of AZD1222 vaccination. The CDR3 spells CAISRGRGNEKLFF. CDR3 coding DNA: TGTGCCATCAGTCGGGGTAGGGGTAATGAAAAACTGTTTTTT.